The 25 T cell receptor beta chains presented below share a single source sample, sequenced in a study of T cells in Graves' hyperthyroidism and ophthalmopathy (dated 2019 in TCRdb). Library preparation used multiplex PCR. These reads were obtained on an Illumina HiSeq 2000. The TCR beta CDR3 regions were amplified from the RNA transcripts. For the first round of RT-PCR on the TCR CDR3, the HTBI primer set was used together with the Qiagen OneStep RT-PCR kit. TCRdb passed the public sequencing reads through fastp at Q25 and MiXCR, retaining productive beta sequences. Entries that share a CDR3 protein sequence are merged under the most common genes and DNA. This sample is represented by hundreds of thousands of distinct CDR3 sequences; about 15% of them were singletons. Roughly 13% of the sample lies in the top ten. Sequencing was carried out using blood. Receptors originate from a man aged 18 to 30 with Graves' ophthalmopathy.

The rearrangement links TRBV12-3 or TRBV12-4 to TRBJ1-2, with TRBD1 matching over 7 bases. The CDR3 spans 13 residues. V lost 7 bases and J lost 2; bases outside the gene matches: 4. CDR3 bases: TGTGCCAGCAAGACAGGGACGAACTATGGCTACACCTTC. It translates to CASKTGTNYGYTF.

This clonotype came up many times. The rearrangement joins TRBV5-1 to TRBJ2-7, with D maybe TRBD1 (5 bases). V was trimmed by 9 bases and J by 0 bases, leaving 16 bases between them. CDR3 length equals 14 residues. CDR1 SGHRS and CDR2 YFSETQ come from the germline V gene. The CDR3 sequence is CATPLDTTSYEQYF. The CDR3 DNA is TGCGCCACCCCTTTGGACACGACCTCCTACGAGCAGTACTTC.

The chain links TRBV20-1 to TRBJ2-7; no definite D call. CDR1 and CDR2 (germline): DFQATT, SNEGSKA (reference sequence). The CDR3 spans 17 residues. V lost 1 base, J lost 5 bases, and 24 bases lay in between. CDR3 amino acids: CSARGRPSNPAAHEQYF. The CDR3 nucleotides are TGCAGTGCTAGAGGACGGCCCTCTAACCCGGCCGCCCACGAGCAGTACTTC.

CDR3 region: CASSPHPTAGEAFF. The CDR3 region has the DNA TGTGCCAGCAGTCCCCACCCGACAGCTGGTGAAGCTTTCTTT. This chain uses TRBV25-1 with TRBJ1-1; maybe TRBD1 (5 bases). V was pared by 5 bases and J by 7 bases, with 17 bases between. The germline V gene encodes CDR1 MGHDK and CDR2 SYGVNS. CDR3 length: 14 residues.

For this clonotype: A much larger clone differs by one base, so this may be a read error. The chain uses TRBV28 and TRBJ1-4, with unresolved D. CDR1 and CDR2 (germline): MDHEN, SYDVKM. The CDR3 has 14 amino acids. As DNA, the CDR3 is TGTGCCAGCAGTTTACGCGTGCTTAATGGAAAACTGTTTTTT. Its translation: CASSLRVLNGKLFF.

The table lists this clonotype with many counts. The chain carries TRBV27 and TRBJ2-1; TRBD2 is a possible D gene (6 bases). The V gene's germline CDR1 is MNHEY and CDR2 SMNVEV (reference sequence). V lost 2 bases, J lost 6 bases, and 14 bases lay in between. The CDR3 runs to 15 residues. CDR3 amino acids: CASSLGGLAPNEQFF. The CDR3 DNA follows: TGTGCCAGCAGTTTAGGAGGGCTAGCCCCCAATGAGCAGTTCTTC.

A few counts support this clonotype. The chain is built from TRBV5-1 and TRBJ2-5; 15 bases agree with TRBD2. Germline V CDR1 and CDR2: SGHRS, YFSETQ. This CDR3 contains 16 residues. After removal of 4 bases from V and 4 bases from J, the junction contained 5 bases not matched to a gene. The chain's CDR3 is CASSEGLAGGRETQYF. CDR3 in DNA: TGCGCCAGCAGCGAGGGACTAGCGGGGGGAAGAGAGACCCAGTACTTC.

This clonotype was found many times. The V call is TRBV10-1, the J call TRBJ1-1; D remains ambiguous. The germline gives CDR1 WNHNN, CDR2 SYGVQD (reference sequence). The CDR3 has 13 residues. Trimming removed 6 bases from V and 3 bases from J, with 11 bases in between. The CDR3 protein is CASSVTEYTEAFF. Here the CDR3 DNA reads TGCGCCAGCAGCGTGACGGAGTACACTGAAGCTTTCTTT.

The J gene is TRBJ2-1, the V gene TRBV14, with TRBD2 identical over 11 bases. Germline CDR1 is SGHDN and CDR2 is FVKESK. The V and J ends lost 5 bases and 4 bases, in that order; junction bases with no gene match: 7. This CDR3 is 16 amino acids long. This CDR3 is CASSSTTSGTYNEQFF. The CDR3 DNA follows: TGTGCCAGCAGCTCGACGACTAGCGGGACTTACAATGAGCAGTTCTTC.

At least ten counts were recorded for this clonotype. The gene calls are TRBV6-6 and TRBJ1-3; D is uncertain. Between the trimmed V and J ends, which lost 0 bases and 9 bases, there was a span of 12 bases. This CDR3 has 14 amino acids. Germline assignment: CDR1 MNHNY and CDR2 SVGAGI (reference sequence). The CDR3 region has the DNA TGTGCCAGCAGTTACTCGACCGGGTTAGGCACCATATATTTT. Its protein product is CASSYSTGLGTIYF.

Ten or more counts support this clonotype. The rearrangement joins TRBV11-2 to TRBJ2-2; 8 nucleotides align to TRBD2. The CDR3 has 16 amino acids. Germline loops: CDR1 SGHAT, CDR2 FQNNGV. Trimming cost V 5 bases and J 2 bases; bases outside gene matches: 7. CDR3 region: CASSPPSGLNTGELFF. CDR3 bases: TGTGCCAGCAGCCCCCCTAGCGGGCTCAACACCGGGGAGCTGTTTTTT.

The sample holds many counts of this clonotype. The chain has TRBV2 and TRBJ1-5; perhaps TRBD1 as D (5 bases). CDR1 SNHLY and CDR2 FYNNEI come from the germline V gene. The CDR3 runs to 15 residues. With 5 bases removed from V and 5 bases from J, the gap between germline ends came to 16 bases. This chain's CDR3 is CASSLLGPIYQPQHF. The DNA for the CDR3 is TGTGCCAGCAGTCTGTTGGGACCCATTTATCAGCCCCAGCATTTT.

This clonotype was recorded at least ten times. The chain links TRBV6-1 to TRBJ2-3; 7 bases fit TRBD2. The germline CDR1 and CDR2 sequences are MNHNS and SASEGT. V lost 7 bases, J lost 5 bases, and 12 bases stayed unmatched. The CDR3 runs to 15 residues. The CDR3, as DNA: TGTGCCAGCAAAGGCGGGAGCACGCAGGGAGATACGCAGTATTTT. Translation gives CASKGGSTQGDTQYF.

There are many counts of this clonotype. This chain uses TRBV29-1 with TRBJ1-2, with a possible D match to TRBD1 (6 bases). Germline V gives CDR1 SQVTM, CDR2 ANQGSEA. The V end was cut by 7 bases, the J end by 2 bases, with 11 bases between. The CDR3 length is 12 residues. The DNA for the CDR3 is TGCAGCGAGTGGACAGCGAACTATGGCTACACCTTC. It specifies CSEWTANYGYTF. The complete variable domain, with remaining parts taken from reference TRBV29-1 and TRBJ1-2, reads SAVISQKPSRDICQRGTSLTIQCQVDSQVTMMFWYRQQPGQSLTLIATANQGSEATYESGFVIDKFPISRPNLTFSTLTVSNMSPEDSSIYLCSEWTANYGYTFGSGTRLTVV.

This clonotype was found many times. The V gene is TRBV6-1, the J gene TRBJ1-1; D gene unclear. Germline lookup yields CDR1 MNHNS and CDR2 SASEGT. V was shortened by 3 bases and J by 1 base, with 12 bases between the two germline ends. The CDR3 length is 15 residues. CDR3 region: CASSEGPGWNTEAFF. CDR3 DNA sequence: TGTGCCAGCAGTGAGGGTCCGGGCTGGAACACTGAAGCTTTCTTT.

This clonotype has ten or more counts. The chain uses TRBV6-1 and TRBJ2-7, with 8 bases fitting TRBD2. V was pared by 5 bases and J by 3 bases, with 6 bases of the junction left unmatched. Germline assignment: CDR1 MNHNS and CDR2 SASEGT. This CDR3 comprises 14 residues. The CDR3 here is CASSYRTSSYEQYF. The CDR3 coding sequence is TGTGCCAGCAGTTACCGGACTAGCAGCTACGAGCAGTACTTC.

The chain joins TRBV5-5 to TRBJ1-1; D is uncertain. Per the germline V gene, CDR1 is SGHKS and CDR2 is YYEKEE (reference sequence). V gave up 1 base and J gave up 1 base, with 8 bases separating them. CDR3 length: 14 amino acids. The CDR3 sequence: CASSLIWGNTEAFF. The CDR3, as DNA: TGTGCCAGCAGCTTGATCTGGGGGAACACTGAAGCTTTCTTT.

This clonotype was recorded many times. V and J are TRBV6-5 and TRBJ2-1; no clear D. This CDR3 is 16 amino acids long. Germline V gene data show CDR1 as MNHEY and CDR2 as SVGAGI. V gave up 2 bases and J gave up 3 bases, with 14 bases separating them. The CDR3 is CASSYEAQPIYNEQFF. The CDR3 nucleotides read TGTGCCAGCAGTTACGAAGCCCAGCCAATCTACAATGAGCAGTTCTTC.

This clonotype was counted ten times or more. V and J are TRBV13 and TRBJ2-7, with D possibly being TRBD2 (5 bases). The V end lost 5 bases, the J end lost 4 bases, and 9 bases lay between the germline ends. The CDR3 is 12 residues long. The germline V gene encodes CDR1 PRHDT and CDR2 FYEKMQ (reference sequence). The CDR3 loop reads CASSEEGYEQYF. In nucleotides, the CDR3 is TGTGCCAGCAGCGAAGAGGGTTACGAGCAGTACTTC.

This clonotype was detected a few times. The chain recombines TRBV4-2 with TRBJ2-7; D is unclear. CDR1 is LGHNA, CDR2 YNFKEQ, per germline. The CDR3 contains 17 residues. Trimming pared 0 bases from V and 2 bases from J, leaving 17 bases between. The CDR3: CASSQESIWAGAYEQYF. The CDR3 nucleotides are TGTGCCAGCAGCCAAGAATCGATCTGGGCCGGAGCCTACGAGCAGTACTTC.

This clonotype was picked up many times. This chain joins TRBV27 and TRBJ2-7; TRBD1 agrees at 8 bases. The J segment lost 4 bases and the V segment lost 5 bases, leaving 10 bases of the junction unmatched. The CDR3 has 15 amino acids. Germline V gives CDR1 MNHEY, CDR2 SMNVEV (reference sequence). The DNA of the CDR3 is TGTGCCAGCAGTCTCCCCCGGGACAGGTGGTACGAGCAGTACTTC. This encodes CASSLPRDRWYEQYF.

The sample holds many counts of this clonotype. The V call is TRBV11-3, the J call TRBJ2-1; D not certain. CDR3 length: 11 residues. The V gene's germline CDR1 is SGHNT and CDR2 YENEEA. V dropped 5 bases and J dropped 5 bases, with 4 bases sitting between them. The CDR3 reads CASSVDNEQFF. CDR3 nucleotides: TGTGCCAGCAGCGTCGACAATGAGCAGTTCTTC.

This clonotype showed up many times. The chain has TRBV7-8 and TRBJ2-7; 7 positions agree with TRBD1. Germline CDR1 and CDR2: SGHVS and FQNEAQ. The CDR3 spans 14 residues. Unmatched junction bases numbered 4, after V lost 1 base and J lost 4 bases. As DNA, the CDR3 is TGTGCCAGCAGCTTAGGGGACAGCCTTTACGAGCAGTACTTC. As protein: CASSLGDSLYEQYF.

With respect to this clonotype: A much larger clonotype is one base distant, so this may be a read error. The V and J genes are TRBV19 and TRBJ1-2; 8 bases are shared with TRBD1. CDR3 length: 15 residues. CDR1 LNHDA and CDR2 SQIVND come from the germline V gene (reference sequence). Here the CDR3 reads CASIRDTGGSYGCTF. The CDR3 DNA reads TGTGCCAGTATCAGAGATACAGGGGGAAGTTATGGCTGCACCTTC.

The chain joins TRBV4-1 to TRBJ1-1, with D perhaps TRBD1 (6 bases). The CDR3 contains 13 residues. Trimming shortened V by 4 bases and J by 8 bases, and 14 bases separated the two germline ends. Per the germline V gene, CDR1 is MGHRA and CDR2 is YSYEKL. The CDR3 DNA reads TGCGCCAGCAGCCCGGTTAGAGGGGGAGAAGCTTTCTTT. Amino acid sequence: CASSPVRGGEAFF.